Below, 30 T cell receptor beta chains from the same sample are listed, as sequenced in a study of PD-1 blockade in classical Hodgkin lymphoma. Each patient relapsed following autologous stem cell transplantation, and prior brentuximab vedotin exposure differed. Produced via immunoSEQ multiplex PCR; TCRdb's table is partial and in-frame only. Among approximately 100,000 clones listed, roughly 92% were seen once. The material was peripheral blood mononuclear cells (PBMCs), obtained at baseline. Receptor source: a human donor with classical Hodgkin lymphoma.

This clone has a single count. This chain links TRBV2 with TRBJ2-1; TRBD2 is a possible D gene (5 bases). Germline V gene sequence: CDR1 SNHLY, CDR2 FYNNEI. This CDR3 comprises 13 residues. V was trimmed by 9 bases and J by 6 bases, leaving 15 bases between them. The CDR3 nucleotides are TGTGCCAGGGAGGTCTCTAGCTCCAATGAGCAGTTCTTC. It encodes CAREVSSSNEQFF.

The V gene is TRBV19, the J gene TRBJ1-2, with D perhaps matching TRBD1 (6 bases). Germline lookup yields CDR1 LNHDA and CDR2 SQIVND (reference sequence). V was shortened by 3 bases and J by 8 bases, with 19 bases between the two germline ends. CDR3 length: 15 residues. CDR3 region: CASSIFPRDGTGYTF. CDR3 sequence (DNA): TGTGCCAGTAGTATTTTTCCCCGTGACGGGACAGGCTACACCTTC.

CDR3 loop: CASSFSTGGIDEQYF. CDR3 nucleotide sequence: TGTGCCAGCAGTTTTTCGACGGGAGGGATCGACGAGCAGTACTTC. The V gene is TRBV6-6, the J gene TRBJ2-7; 8 bases agree with TRBD2. With V trimmed by 4 bases and J by 5 bases, 10 bases remained unmatched. Germline loops: CDR1 MNHNY, CDR2 SVGAGI (reference sequence). The CDR3 sequence is 15 residues long.

The CDR3 reads CASSVGALQGVYGYTF. Written as DNA, the CDR3 is TGTGCCAGCAGCGTAGGAGCGTTACAGGGGGTCTATGGCTACACCTTC. V and J are TRBV9 and TRBJ1-2, with 8 bases that match TRBD1. In germline, CDR1 is SGDLS, CDR2 YYNGEE. Germline trimming cut 0 bases from V and 4 bases from J; bases unmatched to any gene: 8. The CDR3 covers 16 residues.

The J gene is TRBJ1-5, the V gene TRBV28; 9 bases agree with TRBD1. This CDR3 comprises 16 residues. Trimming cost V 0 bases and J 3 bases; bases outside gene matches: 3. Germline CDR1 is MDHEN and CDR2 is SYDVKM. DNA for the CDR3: TGTGCCAGCAGTTTATGGGGACAGGGTCCCAATCAGCCCCAGCATTTT. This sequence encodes CASSLWGQGPNQPQHF.

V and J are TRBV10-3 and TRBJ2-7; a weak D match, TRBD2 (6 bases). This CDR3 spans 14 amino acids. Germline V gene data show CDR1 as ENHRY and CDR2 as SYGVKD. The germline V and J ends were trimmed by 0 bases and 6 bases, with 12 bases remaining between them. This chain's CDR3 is CAISESILGGEQYF. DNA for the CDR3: TGTGCCATCAGTGAGTCGATTCTGGGAGGCGAGCAGTACTTC.

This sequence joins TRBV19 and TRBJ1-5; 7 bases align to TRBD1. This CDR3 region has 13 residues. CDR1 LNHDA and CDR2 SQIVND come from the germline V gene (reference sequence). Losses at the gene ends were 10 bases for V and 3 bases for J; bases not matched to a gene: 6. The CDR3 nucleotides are TGTGCCACCTCGACAGGGATCAATCAGCCCCAGCATTTT. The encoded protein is CATSTGINQPQHF.

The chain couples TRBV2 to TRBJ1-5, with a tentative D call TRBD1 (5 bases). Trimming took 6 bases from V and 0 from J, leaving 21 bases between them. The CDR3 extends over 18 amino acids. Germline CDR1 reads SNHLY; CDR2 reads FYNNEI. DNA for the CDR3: TGTGCCAGCAGAACCGGGACCGTCCCTGGGTATAGCAATCAGCCCCAGCATTTT. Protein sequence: CASRTGTVPGYSNQPQHF.

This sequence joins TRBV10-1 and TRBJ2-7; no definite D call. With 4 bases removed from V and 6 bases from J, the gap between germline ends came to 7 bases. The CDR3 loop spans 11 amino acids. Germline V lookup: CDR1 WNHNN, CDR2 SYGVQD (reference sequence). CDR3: CASSVGPEQYF. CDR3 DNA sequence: TGCGCCAGCAGTGTCGGGCCCGAGCAGTACTTC.

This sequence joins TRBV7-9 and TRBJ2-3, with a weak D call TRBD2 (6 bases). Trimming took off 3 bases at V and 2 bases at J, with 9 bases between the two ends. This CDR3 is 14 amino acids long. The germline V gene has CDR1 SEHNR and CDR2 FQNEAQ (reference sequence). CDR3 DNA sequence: TGTGCCAGCAGCTTCGGCGGGATCACAGATACGCAGTATTTT. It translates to CASSFGGITDTQYF.

CDR3 loop: CASSLRIQGADEKLFF. The CDR3 DNA is TGCGCCAGCAGCCTCCGAATCCAGGGGGCGGATGAAAAACTGTTTTTT. This rearrangement joins TRBV4-1 to TRBJ1-4; 8 positions agree with TRBD1. CDR3 size: 16 residues. Germline V gene lookup returns CDR1 MGHRA and CDR2 YSYEKL. Unmatched junction bases numbered 10, after V lost 4 bases and J lost 6 bases.

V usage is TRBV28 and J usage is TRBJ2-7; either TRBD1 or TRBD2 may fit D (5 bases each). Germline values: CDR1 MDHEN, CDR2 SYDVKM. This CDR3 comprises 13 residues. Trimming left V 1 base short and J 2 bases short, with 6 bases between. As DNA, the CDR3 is TGTGCCAGCAGTTTATTGGGGGCCTACGAGCAGTACTTC. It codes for CASSLLGAYEQYF.

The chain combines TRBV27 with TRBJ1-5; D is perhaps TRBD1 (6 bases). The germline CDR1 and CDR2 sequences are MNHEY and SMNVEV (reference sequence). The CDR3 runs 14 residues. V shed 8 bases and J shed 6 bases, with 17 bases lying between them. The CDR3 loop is CASAGTGGVQPQHF. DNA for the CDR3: TGTGCCAGCGCCGGGACCGGGGGCGTTCAGCCCCAGCATTTT.

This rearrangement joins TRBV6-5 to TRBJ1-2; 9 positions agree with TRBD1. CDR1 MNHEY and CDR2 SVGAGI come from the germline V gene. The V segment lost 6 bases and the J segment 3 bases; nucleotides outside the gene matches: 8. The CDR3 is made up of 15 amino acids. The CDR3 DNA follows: TGTGCCAGCAGGGGGACAGGGAGTCGATACTATGGCTACACCTTC. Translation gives CASRGTGSRYYGYTF.

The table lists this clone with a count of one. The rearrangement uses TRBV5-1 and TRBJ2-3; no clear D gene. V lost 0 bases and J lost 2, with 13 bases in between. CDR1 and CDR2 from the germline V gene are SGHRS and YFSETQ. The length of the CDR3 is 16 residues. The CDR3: CASSLEGRTDTDTQYF. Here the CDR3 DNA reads TGCGCCAGCAGCTTGGAAGGACGTACGGACACAGATACGCAGTATTTT.

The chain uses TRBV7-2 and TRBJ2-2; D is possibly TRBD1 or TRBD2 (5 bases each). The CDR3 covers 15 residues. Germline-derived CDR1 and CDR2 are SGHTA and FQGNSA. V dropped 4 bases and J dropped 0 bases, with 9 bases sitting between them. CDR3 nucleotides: TGTGCCAGCAGCTCACCGGGACCGAACACCGGGGAGCTGTTTTTT. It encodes CASSSPGPNTGELFF.

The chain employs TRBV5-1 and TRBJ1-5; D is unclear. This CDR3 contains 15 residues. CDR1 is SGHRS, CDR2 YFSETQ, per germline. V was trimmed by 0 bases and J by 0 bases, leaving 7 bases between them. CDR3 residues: CASSLVPDSNQPQHF. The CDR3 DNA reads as TGCGCCAGCAGCTTGGTGCCAGATAGCAATCAGCCCCAGCATTTT.

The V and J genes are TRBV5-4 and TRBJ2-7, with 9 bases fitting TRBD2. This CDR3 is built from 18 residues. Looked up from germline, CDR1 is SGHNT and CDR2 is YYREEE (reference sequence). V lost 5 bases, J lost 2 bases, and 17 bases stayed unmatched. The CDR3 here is CASRAKPPAGGRTYEQYF. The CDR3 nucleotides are TGTGCCAGCAGAGCAAAACCTCCGGCGGGAGGGCGCACCTACGAGCAGTACTTC.

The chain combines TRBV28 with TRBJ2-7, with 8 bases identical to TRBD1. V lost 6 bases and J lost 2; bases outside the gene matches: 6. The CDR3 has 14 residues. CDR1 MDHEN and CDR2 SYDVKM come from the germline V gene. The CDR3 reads CASRAGGAPYEQYF. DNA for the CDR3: TGTGCCAGCAGGGCAGGGGGCGCACCCTACGAGCAGTACTTC. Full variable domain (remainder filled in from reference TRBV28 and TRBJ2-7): DVKVTQSSRYLVKRTGEKVFLECVQDMDHENMFWYRQDPGLGLRLIYFSYDVKMKEKGDIPEGYSVSREKKERFSLILESASTNQTSMYLCASRAGGAPYEQYFGPGTRLTVT.

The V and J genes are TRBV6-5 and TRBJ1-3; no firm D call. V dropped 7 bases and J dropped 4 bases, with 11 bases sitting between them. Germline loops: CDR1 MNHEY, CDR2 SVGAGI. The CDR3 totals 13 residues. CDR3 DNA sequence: TGTGCCAGCACTACGGACCAAGGAAACACCATATATTTT. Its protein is CASTTDQGNTIYF.

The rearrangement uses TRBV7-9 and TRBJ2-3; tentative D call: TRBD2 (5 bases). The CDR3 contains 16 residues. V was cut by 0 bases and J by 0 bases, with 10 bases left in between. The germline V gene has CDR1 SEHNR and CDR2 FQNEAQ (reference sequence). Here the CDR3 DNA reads TGTGCCAGCAGCTTAGCAGGGAGCAGTAGCACAGATACGCAGTATTTT. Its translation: CASSLAGSSSTDTQYF.

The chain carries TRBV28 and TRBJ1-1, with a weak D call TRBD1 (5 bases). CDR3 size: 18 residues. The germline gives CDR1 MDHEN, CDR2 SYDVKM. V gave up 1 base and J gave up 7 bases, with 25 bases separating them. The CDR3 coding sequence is TGTGCCAGCAGTTTATCGGGAATAGGAGGCCCAGACAGTTTTGAAGCTTTCTTT. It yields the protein CASSLSGIGGPDSFEAFF.

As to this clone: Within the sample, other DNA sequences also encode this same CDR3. The CDR3 is CASRQGQETQYF. Written as DNA, the CDR3 is TGTGCCAGCCGACAGGGCCAAGAGACCCAGTACTTC. J is TRBJ2-5 and V is TRBV28, with 7 bases identical to TRBD1. From germline, CDR1 is MDHEN and CDR2 SYDVKM. The CDR3 has 12 residues. The junction had 1 base not matched to a gene; V was cut back by 8 bases and J by 1 base.

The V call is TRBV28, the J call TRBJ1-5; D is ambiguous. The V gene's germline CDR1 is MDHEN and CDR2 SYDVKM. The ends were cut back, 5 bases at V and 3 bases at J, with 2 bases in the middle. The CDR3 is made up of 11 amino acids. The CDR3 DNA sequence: TGTGCCAGCAGTCACAATCAGCCCCAGCATTTT. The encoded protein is CASSHNQPQHF.

The CDR3 spells CASSLSGYEQYF. DNA of the CDR3: TGTGCCAGCAGCTTATCAGGCTACGAGCAGTACTTC. This chain links TRBV7-9 with TRBJ2-7; no firm D call. The V and J ends lost 2 bases and 3 bases respectively, with 5 bases between them. This CDR3 spans 12 amino acids. CDR1 and CDR2 (germline): SEHNR, FQNEAQ (reference sequence).

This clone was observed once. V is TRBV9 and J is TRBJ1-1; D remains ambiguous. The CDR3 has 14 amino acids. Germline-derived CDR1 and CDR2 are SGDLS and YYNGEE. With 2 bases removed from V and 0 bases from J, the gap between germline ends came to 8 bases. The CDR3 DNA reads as TGTGCCAGCAGCGTTACCGGGATGAACACTGAAGCTTTCTTT. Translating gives CASSVTGMNTEAFF. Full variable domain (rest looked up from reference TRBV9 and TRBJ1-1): DSGVTQTPKHLITATGQRVTLRCSPRSGDLSVYWYQQSLDQGLQFLIQYYNGEERAKGNILERFSAQQFPDLHSELNLSSLELGDSALYFCASSVTGMNTEAFFGQGTRLTVV.

CDR3 protein: CASSAPLLKRDKNTGELFF. In DNA form, the CDR3 reads TGTGCCAGTAGTGCGCCCCTTTTGAAGAGGGATAAGAACACCGGGGAGCTGTTTTTT. This chain connects TRBV19 to TRBJ2-2; D might be TRBD2 (5 bases). V was pared by 5 bases and J by 1 base, with 23 bases between. Germline CDR1 LNHDA, CDR2 SQIVND (reference sequence). There are 19 residues in the CDR3.

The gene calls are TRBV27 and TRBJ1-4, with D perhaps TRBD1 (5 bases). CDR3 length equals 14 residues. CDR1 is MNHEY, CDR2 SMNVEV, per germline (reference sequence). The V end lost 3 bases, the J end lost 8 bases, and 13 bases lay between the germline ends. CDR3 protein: CASSLGPKREKLFF. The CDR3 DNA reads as TGTGCCAGCAGTTTGGGGCCAAAAAGGGAAAAACTGTTTTTT.

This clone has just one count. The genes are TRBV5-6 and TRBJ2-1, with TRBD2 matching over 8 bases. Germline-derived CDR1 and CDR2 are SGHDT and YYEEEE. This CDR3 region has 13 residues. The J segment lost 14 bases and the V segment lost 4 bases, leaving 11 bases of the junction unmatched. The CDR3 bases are TGTGCCAGCAGCAAGGGGGGACTAGAAGTGGAGTTCTTC. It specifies CASSKGGLEVEFF.

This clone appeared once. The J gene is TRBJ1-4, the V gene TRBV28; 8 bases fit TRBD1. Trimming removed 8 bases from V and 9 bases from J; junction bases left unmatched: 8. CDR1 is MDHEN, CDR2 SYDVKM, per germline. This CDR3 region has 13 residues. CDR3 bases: TGTGCCAGCGGAGGACAGGGAGGGAAAAAACTGTTTTTT. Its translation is CASGGQGGKKLFF.